This T cell receptor beta chain was identified during a study of CD8 T cells in ankylosing spondylitis. Libraries of TCR beta came from quantitative 5'-RACE with molecular barcodes. TCRdb re-called the 5' RACE reads with MiXCR, one entry per CDR3 protein. The sample consists of some 240,000 distinct CDR3 sequences, over 8.5% of them appearing once. Notes on the study in general: Disease-linked clones bore a CD8+ phenotype and were relatively rare in peripheral blood.

This clonotype was detected ten times or more. What it binds is not known. V lost 4 bases and J 8 bases, leaving 22 bases between the germline ends. This CDR3 has 16 amino acids. Germline V gives CDR1 SGHRS, CDR2 YFSETQ. The rearrangement links TRBV5-1 to TRBJ2-4, with D possibly TRBD2 on 6 matching bases. What was sequenced was blood, either unsorted or a sorted T cell fraction (not recorded which). The TCR sequence derives from a male donor with ankylosing spondylitis or in good health (not recorded which). For the CDR3, the DNA is TGCGCCAGCAGCCTACAACCCCTAGCGCCTACTTACATTCAGTACTTC. Protein: CASSLQPLAPTYIQYF. Full variable domain (rest looked up from reference TRBV5-1 and TRBJ2-4): KAGVTQTPRYLIKTRGQQVTLSCSPISGHRSVSWYQQTPGQGLQFLFEYFSETQRNKGNFPGRFSGRQFSNSRSEMNVSTLELGDSALYLCASSLQPLAPTYIQYFGAGTRLSVL.